This T cell receptor (beta chain) was sequenced for a study of blood T cell repertoires in COVID-19. Using immunoSEQ multiplex PCR, the repertoire was profiled, and TCRdb retains in-frame clones only, with some absent. The repertoire includes around 250,000 clones, roughly 84% of them detected once, and about 1.5% sits in the top ten. A few counts support this clone. CDR1 is ENHRY and CDR2 is SYGVKD in the germline V gene. CDR3 length equals 14 residues. With 3 bases clipped from V and 8 bases from J, the junction kept 5 bases outside the gene matches. The chain carries TRBV10-3 and TRBJ2-1, with 9 bases matching TRBD2. This TCR was recovered from a woman aged 40 to 50 who had recovered from COVID-19. Sample: peripheral blood. This CDR3 is CAISDRGGEDEQFF. CDR3 nucleotides: TGTGCCATCAGTGACCGCGGGGGGGAAGATGAGCAGTTCTTC.